This T cell receptor (beta chain) came from a study of OX40 agonist ivuxolimab in advanced cancers. Trimming cost V 0 bases and J 7 bases, with 4 bases left between them. Germline assignment: CDR1 SGHDT and CDR2 YYEEEE. The CDR3 consists of 11 residues. Using immunoSEQ multiplex PCR, the repertoire was profiled, and TCRdb retains in-frame clones only, with some absent. The sample has some 120,000 clones, 85% to 95% seen once. This TCR derives from an adult with an advanced solid tumor such as melanoma, head and neck, liver or kidney cancer. The chain links TRBV5-6 to TRBJ1-1; D remains ambiguous. This material consisted of CD4+ or CD8+ T cells sorted from blood, taken in a trial of the OX40 agonist ivuxolimab. The CDR3 region is CASSLAFEAFF. CDR3 DNA: TGTGCCAGCAGCTTGGCCTTTGAAGCTTTCTTT.